Each of the 9 T cell receptor beta chains below was sequenced from the same sample in a study of T cells in Graves' hyperthyroidism and ophthalmopathy (dated by TCRdb to about 2019). Libraries were built with multiplex PCR. For sequencing, an Illumina HiSeq 2000 was employed. The TCR beta CDR3 regions were amplified from RNA transcripts. A first-round RT-PCR of the TCR CDR3 used the HTBI primer set with the Qiagen OneStep RT-PCR kit. TCRdb ran its own pipeline on the public reads, namely fastp trimming at Q25 and MiXCR clone calling, and kept in-frame beta chains. One record per CDR3 amino acid sequence lists the most common genes and DNA. In this sample the table shows 480,000 or so distinct CDR3 sequences, 40% to 50% of which occur a single time. The ten largest clones represent around two fifths of the sample. Sequencing was done on a sample of peripheral blood or thyroid tissue (not recorded which). These receptors were obtained from an adult woman with Graves' disease, either hyperthyroidism or ophthalmopathy (not recorded which).

This clonotype occurred a few times. The chain combines TRBV10-1 with TRBJ2-7, with 7 bases aligning to TRBD1. The germline gives CDR1 WNHNN, CDR2 SYGVQD (reference sequence). The CDR3 has 14 amino acids. The CDR3 here is CSAALPGQPYEQYF. DNA of the CDR3: TGCAGTGCAGCACTGCCGGGACAGCCATACGAGCAGTACTTC.

This clonotype was observed a few times. This sequence joins TRBV5-1 and TRBJ2-2, with TRBD2 matching 9 bases. Germline CDR1 is SGHRS and CDR2 is YFSETQ. CDR3 length equals 20 residues. J lost 5 bases, V lost 4 bases, and 21 bases had no gene match. CDR3 nucleotide sequence: TGCGCCAGCAGCGAGGGTAACTTAGCGGGAGTTCGAGTATCTACCGGGGAGCTGTTTTTT. Protein sequence: CASSEGNLAGVRVSTGELFF.

Turning to this clonotype: This CDR3 fails to terminate in the conserved phenylalanine or tryptophan, so it likely reflects a read error. No DNA is shown, since the ends of the CDR3 on it are uncertain; the CDR3 is the one TCRdb lists. This chain uses TRBV20-1 with TRBJ2-5; the table assigns TRBD2, which was not confirmed against the DNA. The CDR3 adds up to 10 amino acids, both ends counted. The germline gives CDR1 DFQATT, CDR2 SNEGSKA (reference sequence). CDR3 residues: CSARPGTRTT.

This clonotype was detected only a few times. The gene calls are TRBV7-8 and TRBJ2-3; 12 bases agree with TRBD2. This CDR3 comprises 14 residues. Unmatched junction bases numbered 5, after V lost 4 bases and J lost 9 bases. Germline lookup yields CDR1 SGHVS and CDR2 FQNEAQ. The CDR3 here is CASSSLAGGDTQYF. The CDR3 DNA sequence: TGTGCCAGCAGCTCACTAGCGGGAGGAGACACGCAGTATTTT. Supplemented by reference TRBV7-8 and TRBJ2-3, the full variable domain reads GAGVSQSPRYKVAKRGQDVALRCDPISGHVSLFWYQQALGQGPEFLTYFQNEAQLDKSGLPSDRFFAERPEGSVSTLKIQRTQQEDSAVYLCASSSLAGGDTQYFGPGTRLTVL.

J is TRBJ1-5 and V is TRBV20-1, with D tentatively TRBD1 (5 bases). The CDR3 length is 14 residues. The V end lost 0 bases, the J end lost 6 bases, and 12 bases lay between the germline ends. Germline CDR1 reads DFQATT; CDR2 reads SNEGSKA (reference sequence). The CDR3 DNA follows: TGCAGTGCTAGAGATTCGGCAGGGATTCAGCCCCAGCATTTT. Translation: CSARDSAGIQPQHF.

This rearrangement joins TRBV5-4 to TRBJ1-2, with D uncertain. The V end was cut by 2 bases, the J end by 8 bases, with 10 bases between. Germline V gene lookup returns CDR1 SGHNT and CDR2 YYREEE (reference sequence). CDR3 length: 12 amino acids. CDR3 region: CASSLALAGYTF. CDR3 nucleotides: TGTGCCAGCAGCTTAGCACTAGCGGGCTACACCTTC.

The J gene is TRBJ1-3, the V gene TRBV7-9; 11 nucleotides agree with TRBD1. The V and J ends lost 5 bases and 7 bases, in that order; junction bases with no gene match: 7. CDR3 length: 15 amino acids. The V gene's germline CDR1 is SEHNR and CDR2 FQNEAQ (reference sequence). CDR3 DNA sequence: TGTGCCAGCAGCCTCGGACAGGGGGCCCTTAACACCATATATTTT. Its protein is CASSLGQGALNTIYF.

The chain combines TRBV11-2 with TRBJ2-6, with no clear D. Germline loops: CDR1 SGHAT, CDR2 FQNNGV. V was cut by 2 bases and J by 1 base, with 9 bases left in between. The CDR3 totals 16 residues. The DNA for the CDR3 is TGTGCCAGCAGCTTATCGTCGGGTTCTGGGGCCAACGTCCTGACTTTC. As protein: CASSLSSGSGANVLTF.

The chain carries TRBV6-1 and TRBJ2-7, with D tentatively TRBD2 (7 bases). Germline V gene sequence: CDR1 MNHNS, CDR2 SASEGT. CDR3 length: 15 amino acids. Trimming removed 5 bases from V and 5 bases from J, with 19 bases in between. The DNA for the CDR3 is TGTGCCAGCAGTCCTAGAGGGGGGGTTCGGGACGAGCAGTACTTC. The encoded protein is CASSPRGGVRDEQYF.